A selection of T cell receptor beta chains follows, all from one sample in a study of cytomegalovirus exposure and HLA in healthy donors. Only in-frame clones appear in the TCRdb table, and some are missing; sequencing was by immunoSEQ multiplex PCR. Among about 120,000 clones listed, 89% were seen once. Sequencing was carried out using PBMCs. Receptors originate from a woman aged 18-35 years in good health and CMV-seronegative. Both conserved end residues are part of each CDR3. D genes are given only for firm matches. Expanded clones get a size class; other rows say once, few or many, or leave the size out.

TRBD2,few,TRBJ2-3,TRBV2,CASSGDYLSTDTQYF,TGTGCCAGCAGTGGGGACTACCTTAGCACAGATACGCAGTATTTT
.,.,TRBJ2-5,TRBV6-5,CASSYSNQGIGTQYF,TGTGCCAGCAGTTACTCGAATCAGGGTATAGGGACCCAGTACTTC
.,.,TRBJ2-1,TRBV6-1,CASSILRDNYNEQFF,TGTGCCAGCAGTATACTCCGGGACAACTACAATGAGCAGTTCTTC
.,.,TRBJ2-3,TRBV11-2,CASSHRVSTDTQYF,TGTGCCAGCAGCCACAGGGTCTCCACAGATACGCAGTATTTT
.,.,TRBJ1-1,TRBV6-5,CASSYVQMNTEAFF,TGTGCCAGCAGTTACGTCCAGATGAACACTGAAGCTTTCTTT
TRBD1,.,TRBJ2-3,TRBV2,CASSALTGGTDTQYF,TGTGCCAGCAGTGCCTTGACAGGGGGAACGGATACGCAGTATTTT
.,few,TRBJ1-5,TRBV10-3,CAISETGSPSNQPQHF,TGTGCCATCAGTGAAACAGGGTCTCCTAGCAATCAGCCCCAGCATTTT
.,.,TRBJ1-2,TRBV6-5,CASSYRQGTYGYTF,TGTGCCAGCAGTTACCGTCAGGGGACCTATGGCTACACCTTC
.,.,TRBJ1-5,TRBV6-6,CASTYVAGNNQPQHF,TGTGCCAGCACCTACGTAGCGGGCAACAATCAGCCCCAGCATTTT
.,.,TRBJ2-1,TRBV29-1,CSVTADGLAYNEQFF,TGCAGCGTAACTGCGGATGGCCTAGCCTACAATGAGCAGTTCTTC
TRBD1,.,TRBJ1-2,TRBV6-1,CASSERVTGPDGYTF,TGTGCCAGCAGTGAAAGGGTGACAGGGCCTGACGGCTACACCTTC
.,once,TRBJ2-6,TRBV27,CASRVGTGANVLTF,TGTGCCAGCCGGGTTGGCACTGGGGCCAACGTCCTGACTTTC
.,.,TRBJ1-6,TRBV9,CASSVESLNSPLHF,TGTGCCAGCAGCGTAGAATCCCTGAATTCACCCCTCCACTTT
.,.,TRBJ2-7,TRBV19,CASAMGHGSYEQYF,TGTGCCAGCGCAATGGGGCACGGGTCCTACGAGCAGTACTTC
.,.,TRBJ2-7,TRBV4-2,CASREANNEQYF,TGTGCCAGCAGAGAGGCGAACAACGAGCAGTACTTC
TRBD1,.,TRBJ2-7,TRBV6-1,CASSEPDRGLFLGEQYF,TGTGCCAGCAGTGAACCAGACAGGGGGCTGTTTCTGGGCGAGCAGTACTTC
TRBD1,.,TRBJ2-7,TRBV19,CASASGQGYEQYF,TGTGCCAGCGCTTCGGGACAGGGGTACGAGCAGTACTTC
.,.,TRBJ1-1,TRBV30,CAWSPTSGAFF,TGTGCCTGGAGTCCCACATCGGGAGCTTTCTTT
TRBD1,.,TRBJ1-2,TRBV6-6,CASSLTGTDYGYTF,TGTGCCAGCAGCCTAACCGGGACAGACTATGGCTACACCTTC
.,.,TRBJ2-7,TRBV2,CASSAGLSLYEQYF,TGTGCCAGCAGCGCCGGGTTGTCCCTCTACGAGCAGTACTTC
TRBD1,.,TRBJ2-6,TRBV5-1,CASSPTGPGANVLTF,TGCGCCAGCAGCCCGACAGGGCCTGGGGCCAACGTCCTGACTTTC
.,.,TRBJ1-1,TRBV5-6,CASSFNNPEGNTEAFF,TGTGCCAGCAGCTTTAATAACCCGGAGGGGAACACTGAAGCTTTCTTT
TRBD1,once,TRBJ1-1,TRBV7-9,CASSTGNRGRATEAFF,TGTGCCAGCAGCACGGGGAACAGGGGAAGGGCCACTGAAGCTTTCTTT
TRBD1,once,TRBJ1-1,TRBV5-1,CASSSYDRASAEAFF,TGCGCCAGCAGCTCCTACGACAGGGCGTCGGCTGAAGCTTTCTTT
TRBD1,.,TRBJ2-7,TRBV5-1,CASSLDPSGTGAYEQYF,TGCGCCAGCAGCTTGGATCCCTCCGGGACAGGGGCCTACGAGCAGTACTTC
.,.,TRBJ2-3,TRBV7-6,CASSLEGDTDTQYF,TGTGCCAGCAGCTTAGAGGGGGACACAGATACGCAGTATTTT
.,.,TRBJ1-2,TRBV13,CASSLGLAQANYGYTF,TGTGCCAGCAGCTTAGGCCTGGCCCAAGCTAACTATGGCTACACCTTC
.,.,TRBJ2-5,TRBV7-3,CASSLGGALQETQYF,TGTGCCAGCAGCTTAGGGGGGGCCCTCCAAGAGACCCAGTACTTC
TRBD2,few,TRBJ2-5,TRBV4-1,CASSQEGGGEQETQYF,TGCGCCAGCAGCCAAGAAGGTGGGGGGGAGCAAGAGACCCAGTACTTC
TRBD2,.,TRBJ2-2,TRBV2,CASIGTSIGTGELFF,TGTGCCAGCATTGGGACTAGCATCGGCACCGGGGAGCTGTTTTTT
TRBD1,many,TRBJ1-5,TRBV25-1,CASSEGTGLGSQPQHF,TGTGCCAGCAGTGAAGGGACAGGGTTAGGGAGTCAGCCCCAGCATTTT
.,.,TRBJ2-7,TRBV20-1,CSAQQDYEQYF,TGCAGTGCCCAACAGGACTACGAGCAGTACTTC
TRBD1,.,TRBJ2-7,TRBV4-2,CASSQERQGPYEQYF,TGTGCCAGCAGCCAAGAGAGACAGGGCCCCTACGAGCAGTACTTC
TRBD1,.,TRBJ2-7,TRBV6-5,CASRTGTGSGYEQYF,TGTGCCAGCAGGACAGGGACAGGGAGCGGGTACGAGCAGTACTTC
TRBD1,.,TRBJ2-2,TRBV29-1,CTCRGLSTGELFF,TGCACCTGTAGGGGGCTCTCCACCGGGGAGCTGTTTTTT
TRBD1,.,TRBJ1-5,TRBV7-9,CASSLGQGVGQPQHF,TGTGCCAGCAGCTTGGGGCAGGGGGTAGGACAGCCCCAGCATTTT
TRBD2,.,TRBJ2-7,TRBV19,CASSIHGTRNYEQYF,TGTGCCAGTAGTATCCATGGGACTAGGAACTACGAGCAGTACTTC
TRBD1,.,TRBJ1-4,TRBV5-1,CASRNGQVRSEKLFF,TGCGCCAGCAGAAACGGACAGGTCAGATCGGAAAAACTGTTTTTT
TRBD1,once,TRBJ1-2,TRBV5-4,CASSFDRAGYTF,TGTGCCAGCAGCTTCGACAGGGCTGGCTACACCTTC
.,.,TRBJ2-1,TRBV7-9,CASSVRRSNEQFF,TGTGCCAGCAGCGTAAGGAGGTCTAATGAGCAGTTCTTC
TRBD1,.,TRBJ1-2,TRBV9,CASSVAGQRYGYTF,TGTGCCAGCAGCGTAGCGGGACAGAGGTATGGCTACACCTTC
.,.,TRBJ2-1,TRBV11-3,CASSLDSHGSYNEQFF,TGTGCCAGCAGCTTAGATAGCCACGGCTCCTACAATGAGCAGTTCTTC
.,.,TRBJ1-2,TRBV7-9,CASSFAGDYGYTF,TGTGCCAGCAGCTTCGCGGGTGACTATGGCTACACCTTC
.,.,TRBJ2-1,TRBV9,CASSGSRGSYNEQFF,TGTGCCAGCAGCGGATCGAGGGGGTCCTACAATGAGCAGTTCTTC
TRBD1,.,TRBJ2-1,TRBV2,CASQQTPGQGGNEQFF,TGTGCCAGCCAACAAACACCGGGACAGGGGGGGAATGAGCAGTTCTTC
.,.,TRBJ2-2,TRBV5-1,CASSPPASPRVGGGELFF,TGCGCCAGCAGCCCCCCAGCGTCGCCCAGGGTGGGCGGCGGGGAGCTGTTTTTT
.,.,TRBJ2-7,TRBV12-5,CASSLGALYEQYF,TGTGCTAGTTCTCTGGGGGCCCTCTACGAGCAGTACTTC
.,.,TRBJ2-5,TRBV2,CARGDAVGQETQYF,TGTGCCAGGGGAGATGCGGTGGGCCAAGAGACCCAGTACTTC
.,.,TRBJ2-2,TRBV5-3,CARSLAPHQTGELFF,TGTGCCAGAAGCTTGGCCCCCCACCAGACCGGGGAGCTGTTTTTT
TRBD1,once,TRBJ1-6,TRBV12-5,CASGFTGTGKNSPLHF,TGTGCTAGTGGTTTTACCGGGACAGGCAAAAATTCACCCCTCCACTTT
.,few,TRBJ1-6,TRBV2,CASSEGRSLELRPLHF,TGTGCCAGCAGTGAAGGAAGGTCCCTGGAGTTGAGACCCCTCCACTTT
.,.,TRBJ2-5,TRBV6-1,CASSEAQVTQYF,TGTGCCAGCAGTGAAGCTCAGGTGACCCAGTACTTC
.,.,TRBJ1-3,TRBV5-4,CASRTQGSGNTIYF,TGTGCCAGCAGAACACAGGGCTCTGGAAACACCATATATTTT